Included here is one TCR beta chain sequence, with context. The CDR3 is made up of 13 amino acids. With V trimmed by 6 bases and J by 3 bases, 5 bases remained unmatched. This record belongs to a study of blood T cell repertoires in COVID-19. Turning to the study itself: There were acute and convalescent COVID-19 samples, and they came from the United States, Italy and Spain. Sample material is recorded as cDNA or gDNA derived from T cells, B-cell-depleted T cells, or PBMCs.

How the authors handled the data: Researchers report that nucleated cell counts were estimated from reference gene primer amplification. Produced via immunoSEQ multiplex PCR; TCRdb's table is partial and in-frame only. V, J and clone size are taken as reported in that table, and D and trimming were inferred from the DNA itself. The sample records some 140,000 clones, roughly 90% being singletons. This chain connects TRBV12-3 or TRBV12-4 to TRBJ2-7; TRBD1 agrees at 7 bases. This TCR was recovered from a man aged 70-80 years with active COVID-19. Sequenced sample: peripheral blood. The CDR3: CASRQRQGYEQYF. CDR3 DNA sequence: TGTGCCAGCAGGCAAAGACAGGGCTACGAGCAGTACTTC.